This TCR beta chain was sequenced for a study of CD8 T cells in Susac syndrome. Overall study context: Susac syndrome patients were untreated, on corticosteroids with some adding intravenous immunoglobulin, or on intravenous immunoglobulin only.

Reverse transcription of roughly 0.5 to 1 ug RNA was carried out with random hexamers. TCRdb fed the immunoSEQ multiplex PCR reads into MiXCR, producing one record per CDR3 protein. The sample holds approximately 160,000 distinct CDR3 sequences, roughly 95% seen once. CDR3 length equals 15 residues. Germline V gives CDR1 SGHRS, CDR2 YFSETQ. Unmatched junction bases numbered 9, after V lost 4 bases and J lost 7 bases. The clonotype originates from a human donor with Susac syndrome. The chain employs TRBV5-1 and TRBJ2-1, with 9 bases fitting TRBD2. Sequencing was done on a sample of CD4+ T cells from PBMCs. The CDR3 protein is CASSNLPGLANEQFF. Here the CDR3 DNA reads TGCGCCAGCAGCAACCTTCCGGGACTAGCAAATGAGCAGTTCTTC.